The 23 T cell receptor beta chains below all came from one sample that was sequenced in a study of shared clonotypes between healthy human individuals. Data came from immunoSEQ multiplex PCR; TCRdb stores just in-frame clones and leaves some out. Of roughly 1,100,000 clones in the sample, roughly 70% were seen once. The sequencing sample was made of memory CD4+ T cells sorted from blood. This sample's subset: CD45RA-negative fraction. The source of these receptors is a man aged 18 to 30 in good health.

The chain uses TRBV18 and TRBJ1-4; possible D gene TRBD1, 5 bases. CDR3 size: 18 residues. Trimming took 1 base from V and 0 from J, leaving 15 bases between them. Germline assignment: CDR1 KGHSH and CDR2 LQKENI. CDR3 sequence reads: CASSPRGLPLATNEKLFF. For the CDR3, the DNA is TGTGCCAGCTCACCACGGGGACTGCCCCTGGCAACTAATGAAAAACTGTTTTTT.

In nucleotides, the CDR3 is TGTGCCAGCAGCGTAGAATTGGCAGGGAGGAGCTACACCTTC. Its protein is CASSVELAGRSYTF. V usage is TRBV9 and J usage is TRBJ1-2, with D possibly TRBD1 on 5 matching bases. CDR1 is SGDLS and CDR2 is YYNGEE in the germline V gene. V was trimmed by 0 bases and J by 9 bases, leaving 15 bases between them. The CDR3 length is 14 residues.

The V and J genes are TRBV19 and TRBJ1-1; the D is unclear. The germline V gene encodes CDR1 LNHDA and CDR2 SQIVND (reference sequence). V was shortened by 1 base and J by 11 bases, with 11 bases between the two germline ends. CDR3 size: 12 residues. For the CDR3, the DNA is TGTGCCAGTAGTATAGCCAGGTCCTCGGCTTTCTTT. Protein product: CASSIARSSAFF. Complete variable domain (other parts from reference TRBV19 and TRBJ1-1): DGGITQSPKYLFRKEGQNVTLSCEQNLNHDAMYWYRQDPGQGLRLIYYSQIVNDFQKGDIAEGYSVSREKKESFPLTVTSAQKNPTAFYLCASSIARSSAFFGQGTRLTVV.

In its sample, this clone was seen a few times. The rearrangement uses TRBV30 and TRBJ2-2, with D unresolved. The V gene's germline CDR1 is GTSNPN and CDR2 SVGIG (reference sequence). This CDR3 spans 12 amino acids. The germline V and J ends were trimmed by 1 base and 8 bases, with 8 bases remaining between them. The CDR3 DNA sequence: TGTGCCTGGAGTGGTCAGATTGGGGAGCTGTTTTTT. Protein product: CAWSGQIGELFF.

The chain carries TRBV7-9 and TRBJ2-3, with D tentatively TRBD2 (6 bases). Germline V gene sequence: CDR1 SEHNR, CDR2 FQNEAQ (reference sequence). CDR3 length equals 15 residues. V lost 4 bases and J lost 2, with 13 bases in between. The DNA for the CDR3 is TGTGCCAGCAGCTGGACCGGGACTCTCACAGATACGCAGTATTTT. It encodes CASSWTGTLTDTQYF.

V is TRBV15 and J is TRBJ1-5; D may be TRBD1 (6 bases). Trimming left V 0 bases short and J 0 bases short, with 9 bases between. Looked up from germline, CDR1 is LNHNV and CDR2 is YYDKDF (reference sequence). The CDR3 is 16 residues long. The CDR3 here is CATSRETGYSNQPQHF. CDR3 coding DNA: TGTGCCACCAGCAGAGAGACAGGCTATAGCAATCAGCCCCAGCATTTT.

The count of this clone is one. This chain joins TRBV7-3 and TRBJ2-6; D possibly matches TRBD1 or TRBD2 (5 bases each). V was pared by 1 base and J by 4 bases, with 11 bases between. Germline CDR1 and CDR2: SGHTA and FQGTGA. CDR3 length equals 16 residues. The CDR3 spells CASSLMGTSGANVLTF. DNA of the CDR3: TGTGCCAGCAGCTTAATGGGGACCTCCGGGGCCAACGTCCTGACTTTC. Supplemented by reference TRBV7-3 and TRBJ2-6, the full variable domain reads GAGVSQTPSNKVTEKGKYVELRCDPISGHTALYWYRQSLGQGPEFLIYFQGTGAADDSGLPNDRFFAVRPEGSVSTLKIQRTERGDSAVYLCASSLMGTSGANVLTFGAGSRLTVL.

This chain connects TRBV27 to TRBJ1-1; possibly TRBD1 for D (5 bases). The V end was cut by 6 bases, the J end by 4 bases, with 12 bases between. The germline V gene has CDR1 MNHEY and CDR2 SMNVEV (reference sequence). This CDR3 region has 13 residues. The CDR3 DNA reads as TGTGCCAGCAGATTAAGGGGTGGCACTGAAGCTTTCTTT. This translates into CASRLRGGTEAFF.

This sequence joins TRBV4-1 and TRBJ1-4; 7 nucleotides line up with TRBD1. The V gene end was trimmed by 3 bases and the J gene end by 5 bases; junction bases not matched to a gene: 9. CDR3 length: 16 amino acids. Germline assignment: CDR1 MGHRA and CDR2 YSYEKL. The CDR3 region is CASSQVTGEGNEKLFF. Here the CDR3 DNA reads TGCGCCAGCAGCCAGGTAACAGGGGAAGGAAATGAAAAACTGTTTTTT.

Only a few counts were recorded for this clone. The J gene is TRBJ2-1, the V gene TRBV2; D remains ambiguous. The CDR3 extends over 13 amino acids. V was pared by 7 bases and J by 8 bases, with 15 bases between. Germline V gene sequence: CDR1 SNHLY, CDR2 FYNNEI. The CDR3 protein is CASKGPNGDEQFF. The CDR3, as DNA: TGTGCCAGCAAGGGTCCCAACGGCGATGAGCAGTTCTTC.

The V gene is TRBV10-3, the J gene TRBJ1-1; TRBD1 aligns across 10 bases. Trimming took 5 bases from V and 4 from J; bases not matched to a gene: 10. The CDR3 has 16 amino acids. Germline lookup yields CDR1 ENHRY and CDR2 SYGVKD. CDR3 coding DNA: TGTGCCATCAGTAAGACAGGGGGCGGCTGGGTCACTGAAGCTTTCTTT. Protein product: CAISKTGGGWVTEAFF.

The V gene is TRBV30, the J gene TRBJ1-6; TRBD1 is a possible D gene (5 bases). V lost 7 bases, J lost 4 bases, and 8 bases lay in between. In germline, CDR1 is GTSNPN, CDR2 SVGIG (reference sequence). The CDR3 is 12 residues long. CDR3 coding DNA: TGTGCCTCGGGACTATATAATTCACCCCTCCACTTT. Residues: CASGLYNSPLHF.

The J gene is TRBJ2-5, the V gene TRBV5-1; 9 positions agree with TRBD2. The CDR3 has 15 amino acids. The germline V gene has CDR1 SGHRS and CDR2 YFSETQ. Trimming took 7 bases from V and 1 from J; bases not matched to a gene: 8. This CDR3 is CASHSGSGLQETQYF. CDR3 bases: TGCGCCAGCCATAGCGGGAGCGGGCTCCAAGAGACCCAGTACTTC.

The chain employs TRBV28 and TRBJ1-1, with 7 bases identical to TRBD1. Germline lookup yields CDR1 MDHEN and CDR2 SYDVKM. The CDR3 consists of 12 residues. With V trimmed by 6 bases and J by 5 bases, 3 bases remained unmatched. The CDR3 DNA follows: TGTGCCAGCAGCAGGGGGTGGACTGAAGCTTTCTTT. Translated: CASSRGWTEAFF.

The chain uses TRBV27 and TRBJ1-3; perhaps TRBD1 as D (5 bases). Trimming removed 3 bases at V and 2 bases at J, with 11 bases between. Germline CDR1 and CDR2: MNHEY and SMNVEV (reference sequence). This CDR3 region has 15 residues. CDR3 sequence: CASSLGPNTGNTIYF. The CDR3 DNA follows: TGTGCCAGCAGTTTGGGACCGAACACTGGAAACACCATATATTTT.

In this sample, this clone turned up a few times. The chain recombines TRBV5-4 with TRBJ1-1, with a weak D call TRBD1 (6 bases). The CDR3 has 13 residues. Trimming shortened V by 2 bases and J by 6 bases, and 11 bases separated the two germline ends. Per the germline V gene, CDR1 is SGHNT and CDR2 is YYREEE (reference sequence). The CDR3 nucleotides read TGTGCCAGCAGCTTAGGACAGAGAGCTGAAGCTTTCTTT. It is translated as CASSLGQRAEAFF.

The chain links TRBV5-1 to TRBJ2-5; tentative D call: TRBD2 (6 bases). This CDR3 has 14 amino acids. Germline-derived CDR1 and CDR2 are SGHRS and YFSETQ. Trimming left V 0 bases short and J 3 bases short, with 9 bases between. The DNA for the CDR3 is TGCGCCAGCAGCTTGGGCGGGACGAAAGAGACCCAGTACTTC. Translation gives CASSLGGTKETQYF. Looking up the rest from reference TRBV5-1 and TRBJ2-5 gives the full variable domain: KAGVTQTPRYLIKTRGQQVTLSCSPISGHRSVSWYQQTPGQGLQFLFEYFSETQRNKGNFPGRFSGRQFSNSRSEMNVSTLELGDSALYLCASSLGGTKETQYFGPGTRLLVL.

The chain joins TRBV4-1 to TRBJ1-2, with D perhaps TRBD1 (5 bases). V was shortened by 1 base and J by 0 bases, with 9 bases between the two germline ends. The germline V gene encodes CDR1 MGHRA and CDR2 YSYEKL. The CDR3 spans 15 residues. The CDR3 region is CASSQAGLSNYGYTF. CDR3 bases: TGCGCCAGCAGCCAAGCGGGACTTTCTAACTATGGCTACACCTTC.

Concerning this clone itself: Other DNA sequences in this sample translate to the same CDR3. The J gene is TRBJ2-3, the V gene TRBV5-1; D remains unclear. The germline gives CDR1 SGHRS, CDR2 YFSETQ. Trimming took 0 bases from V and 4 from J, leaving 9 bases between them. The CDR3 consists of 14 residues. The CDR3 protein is CASSLGGLSDTQYF. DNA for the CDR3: TGCGCCAGCAGCTTGGGGGGTCTCTCAGATACGCAGTATTTT.

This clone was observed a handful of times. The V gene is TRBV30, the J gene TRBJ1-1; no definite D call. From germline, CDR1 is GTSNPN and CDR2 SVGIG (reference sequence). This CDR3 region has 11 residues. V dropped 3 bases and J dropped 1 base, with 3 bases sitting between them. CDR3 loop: CAWRGNTEAFF. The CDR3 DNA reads TGTGCCTGGAGGGGGAACACTGAAGCTTTCTTT.

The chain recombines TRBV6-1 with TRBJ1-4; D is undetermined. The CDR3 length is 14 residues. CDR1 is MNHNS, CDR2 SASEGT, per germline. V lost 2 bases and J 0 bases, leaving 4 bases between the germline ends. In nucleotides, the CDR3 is TGTGCCAGCAGTGAACACCCAACTAATGAAAAACTGTTTTTT. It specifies CASSEHPTNEKLFF.

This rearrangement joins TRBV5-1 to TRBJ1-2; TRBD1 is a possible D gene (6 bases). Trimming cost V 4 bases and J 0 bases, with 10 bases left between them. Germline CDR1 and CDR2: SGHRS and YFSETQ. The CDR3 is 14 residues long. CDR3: CASSAGQSNYGYTF. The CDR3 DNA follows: TGCGCCAGCAGCGCTGGACAGTCTAACTATGGCTACACCTTC.

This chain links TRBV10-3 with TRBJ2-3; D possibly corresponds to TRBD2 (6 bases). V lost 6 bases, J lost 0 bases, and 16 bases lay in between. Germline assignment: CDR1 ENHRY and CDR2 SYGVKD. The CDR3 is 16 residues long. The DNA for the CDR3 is TGTGCCATCAGCCGGGGAGGACGGACAAGCACAGATACGCAGTATTTT. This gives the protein CAISRGGRTSTDTQYF.